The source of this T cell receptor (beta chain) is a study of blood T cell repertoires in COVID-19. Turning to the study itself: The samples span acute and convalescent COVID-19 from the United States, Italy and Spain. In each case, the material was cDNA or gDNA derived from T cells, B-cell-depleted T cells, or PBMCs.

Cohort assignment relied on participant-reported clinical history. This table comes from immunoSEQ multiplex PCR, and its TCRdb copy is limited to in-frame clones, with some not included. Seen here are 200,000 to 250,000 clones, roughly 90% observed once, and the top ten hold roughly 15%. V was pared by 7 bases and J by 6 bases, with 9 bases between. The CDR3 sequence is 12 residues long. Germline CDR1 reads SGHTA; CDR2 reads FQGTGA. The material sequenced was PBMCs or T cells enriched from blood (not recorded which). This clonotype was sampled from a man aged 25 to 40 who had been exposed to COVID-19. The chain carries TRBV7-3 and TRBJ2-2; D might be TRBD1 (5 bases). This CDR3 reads CASTRVSGELFF. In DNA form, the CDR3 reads TGTGCCAGCACCAGGGTTTCCGGGGAGCTGTTTTTT. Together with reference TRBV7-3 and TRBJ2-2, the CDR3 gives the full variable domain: GAGVSQTPSNKVTEKGKYVELRCDPISGHTALYWYRQSLGQGPEFLIYFQGTGAADDSGLPNDRFFAVRPEGSVSTLKIQRTERGDSAVYLCASTRVSGELFFGEGSRLTVL.